Presented here are 22 T cell receptor beta chains from one specimen sequenced in a study of cytomegalovirus exposure and HLA in healthy donors. The PCR employed 60 Vbeta primers together with 13 Jbeta primers. The assay was immunoSEQ multiplex PCR, and TCRdb's table has in-frame clones only and misses some. The table has about 160,000 clones, 60% to 80% seen once. The material sequenced was PBMCs. The receptor set was obtained from a man younger than 30 in good health and CMV-seropositive.

Turning to this clone: Other DNA variants within this sample encode the same CDR3. The chain employs TRBV4-2 and TRBJ2-3; maybe TRBD2 (5 bases). This CDR3 has 14 residues. Germline-derived CDR1 and CDR2 are LGHNA and YNFKEQ. Trimming pared 3 bases from V and 4 bases from J, leaving 11 bases between. CDR3: CASSQKGGSDTQYF. The CDR3 DNA reads TGTGCCAGCAGCCAGAAAGGAGGTTCAGATACGCAGTATTTT.

This clone was detected only a few times. The V gene is TRBV9, the J gene TRBJ2-1; 7 nucleotides match TRBD2. In germline, CDR1 is SGDLS, CDR2 YYNGEE. The CDR3 runs to 14 residues. Trimming took 6 bases from V and 7 from J; bases not matched to a gene: 10. This CDR3 reads CASNRAGEGNEQFF. In nucleotides, the CDR3 is TGTGCCAGCAATCGGGCGGGAGAGGGGAATGAGCAGTTCTTC.

The chain carries TRBV6-5 and TRBJ2-2; D may be TRBD1 (5 bases). The V end was cut by 6 bases, the J end by 5 bases, with 10 bases between. The CDR3 contains 13 residues. Germline CDR1 reads MNHEY; CDR2 reads SVGAGI. The CDR3 DNA reads TGTGCCAGCAGACCAACAGGAACCGGGGAGCTGTTTTTT. This codes for CASRPTGTGELFF.

The chain couples TRBV5-1 to TRBJ2-3, with a weak D call TRBD1 (6 bases). Germline CDR1 SGHRS, CDR2 YFSETQ. The CDR3 is 15 amino acids. The ends were cut back, 0 bases at V and 4 bases at J, with 12 bases in the middle. Written as DNA, the CDR3 is TGCGCCAGCAGCTTGGCCGCCAGGGGTGCAGATACGCAGTATTTT. Translated: CASSLAARGADTQYF.

This clone was recorded once. One junction end disagrees with the germline gene, perhaps due to a read error. V and J are TRBV5-1 and TRBJ2-2; 16 bases line up with TRBD2. Germline-derived CDR1 and CDR2 are SGHRS and YFSETQ. This CDR3 spans 19 amino acids. CDR3 loop: CASSLHGGLAGGNAGELFF. In DNA form, the CDR3 reads TGCGCCAGCAGCTTGCACGGGGGACTAGCGGGAGGGAACGCCGGGGAGCTGTTTTTT.

CDR3 DNA: TGTGCCAGCAGTGTAGGACTAGCGGGCACCTACGAGCAGTACGTC. Translating it yields CASSVGLAGTYEQYV. The chain is built from TRBV6-1 and TRBJ2-7, with 11 bases lining up with TRBD2. The ends lost 4 bases at V and 2 bases at J; junction bases unmatched: 4. Germline lookup yields CDR1 MNHNS and CDR2 SASEGT. This CDR3 has 15 residues.

CDR3 loop: CASRHRQGIGYMGNQPQHF. The CDR3 nucleotides read TGTGCCAGTAGGCATAGACAGGGGATCGGGTATATGGGCAATCAGCCCCAGCATTTT. This chain connects TRBV19 to TRBJ1-5; 8 bases align to TRBD1. This CDR3 is 19 amino acids long. Trimming at V came to 6 bases and at J to 2 bases, leaving 18 bases not matched to a gene. Germline CDR1 and CDR2: LNHDA and SQIVND (reference sequence).

The chain combines TRBV27 with TRBJ1-1, with 7 bases identical to TRBD1. Per the germline V gene, CDR1 is MNHEY and CDR2 is SMNVEV (reference sequence). The CDR3 totals 13 residues. The V gene end was trimmed by 3 bases and the J gene end by 6 bases; junction bases not matched to a gene: 4. In nucleotides, the CDR3 is TGTGCCAGCAGTTTCTCGGGGACAGCTGAAGCTTTCTTT. Its protein product is CASSFSGTAEAFF.

CDR3 nucleotides: TGTGCCAGTAGAGACAGGAACTATGGCTACACCTTC. Its protein is CASRDRNYGYTF. The chain couples TRBV19 to TRBJ1-2, with TRBD1 as a possible D gene (6 bases). V was shortened by 6 bases and J by 2 bases, with 7 bases between the two germline ends. The CDR3 length is 12 residues. Germline-derived CDR1 and CDR2 are LNHDA and SQIVND (reference sequence).

The V and J genes are TRBV6-1 and TRBJ1-2, with D hard to call. The CDR3 contains 14 residues. V was trimmed by 3 bases and J by 2 bases, leaving 10 bases between them. Germline V gene lookup returns CDR1 MNHNS and CDR2 SASEGT. CDR3 DNA sequence: TGTGCCAGCAGTGACATCGGGGTCAACTATGGCTACACCTTC. This translates into CASSDIGVNYGYTF.

The rearrangement uses TRBV5-1 and TRBJ2-2, with D maybe TRBD1 (5 bases). Germline values: CDR1 SGHRS, CDR2 YFSETQ. V was cut by 1 base and J by 0 bases, with 10 bases left in between. The CDR3 has 16 amino acids. The CDR3 protein is CASSLSPGPNTGELFF. The CDR3 nucleotides read TGCGCCAGCAGCTTGTCGCCAGGGCCGAACACCGGGGAGCTGTTTTTT.

CDR3 sequence reads: CASSYLDRDYGYTF. CDR3 coding DNA: TGTGCCAGCAGTTACCTAGACAGGGACTATGGCTACACCTTC. V and J are TRBV6-5 and TRBJ1-2, with 7 bases that match TRBD1. CDR3 length: 14 residues. Germline V gene data show CDR1 as MNHEY and CDR2 as SVGAGI. Trimming at V came to 2 bases and at J to 3 bases, leaving 3 bases not matched to a gene.

This clone is a singleton in its sample. This CDR3 reads CASSQRPLAGGNTGELFF. The DNA for the CDR3 is TGTGCCAGTAGTCAGCGCCCCCTAGCGGGAGGCAACACCGGGGAGCTGTTTTTT. The chain combines TRBV19 with TRBJ2-2; TRBD2 matches at 11 bases. This CDR3 has 18 amino acids. V dropped 5 bases and J dropped 2; count of bases not matched to a gene: 10. The germline V gene has CDR1 LNHDA and CDR2 SQIVND (reference sequence).

The chain employs TRBV5-1 and TRBJ1-6, with D perhaps TRBD1 (5 bases). Germline V lookup: CDR1 SGHRS, CDR2 YFSETQ. The CDR3 spans 14 residues. V was pared by 1 base and J by 9 bases, with 11 bases between. This CDR3 reads CASSLWGAGSPLHF. Written as DNA, the CDR3 is TGCGCCAGCAGCTTGTGGGGCGCAGGTTCACCCCTCCACTTT.

The V and J genes are TRBV4-1 and TRBJ2-2; 7 nucleotides match TRBD1. Germline-derived CDR1 and CDR2 are MGHRA and YSYEKL. The length of the CDR3 is 15 residues. With V trimmed by 0 bases and J by 7 bases, 5 bases remained unmatched. The CDR3 DNA reads as TGCGCCAGCAGCCAAGAAGACAGGGTTGGCGGGGAGCTGTTTTTT. Amino acid sequence: CASSQEDRVGGELFF.

As for this clone: The sample holds other DNA sequences that translate to the same CDR3. The chain couples TRBV5-1 to TRBJ2-3; D gene uncertain. Looked up from germline, CDR1 is SGHRS and CDR2 is YFSETQ. Trimming pared 0 bases from V and 1 base from J, leaving 6 bases between. This CDR3 comprises 14 residues. CDR3 in amino acids: CASSLGSGTDTQYF. The CDR3 DNA is TGCGCCAGCAGCTTGGGATCGGGCACAGATACGCAGTATTTT.

This clone occurred once. The rearrangement uses TRBV10-3 and TRBJ1-2, with 11 bases matching TRBD1. Germline V gene data show CDR1 as ENHRY and CDR2 as SYGVKD. The V gene end was trimmed by 5 bases and the J gene end by 4 bases; junction bases not matched to a gene: 6. This CDR3 contains 15 residues. CDR3 sequence: CAISTPGQGGYGYTF. The DNA of the CDR3 is TGTGCCATCAGTACGCCGGGACAGGGGGGCTATGGCTACACCTTC.

The rearrangement joins TRBV7-9 to TRBJ1-1, with TRBD1 as a possible D gene (6 bases). Per the germline V gene, CDR1 is SEHNR and CDR2 is FQNEAQ (reference sequence). Trimming shortened V by 4 bases and J by 5 bases, and 17 bases separated the two germline ends. The CDR3 spans 15 residues. The CDR3 reads CASSSLLGAGTEAFF. The CDR3 DNA sequence: TGTGCCAGCAGCTCCCTTTTGGGGGCAGGTACTGAAGCTTTCTTT.

This clone occurred once. V gene TRBV27 combines with J gene TRBJ1-5, with TRBD1 identical over 8 bases. Trimming cost V 4 bases and J 2 bases; bases outside gene matches: 4. Germline V gives CDR1 MNHEY, CDR2 SMNVEV (reference sequence). CDR3 size: 15 residues. The CDR3 region has the DNA TGTGCCAGCAGTTCCGAGGACAGGGGCAATCAGCCCCAGCATTTT. Protein sequence: CASSSEDRGNQPQHF.

The chain has TRBV2 and TRBJ1-5; tentative D call: TRBD1 (6 bases). With 0 bases removed from V and 6 bases from J, the gap between germline ends came to 9 bases. CDR3 size: 14 residues. CDR1 and CDR2 (germline): SNHLY, FYNNEI. The CDR3 DNA reads as TGTGCCAGCAGTGAAGCGCTGGGGGCTCAGCCCCAGCATTTT. It encodes CASSEALGAQPQHF.

The CDR3 region has the DNA TGTGCCAGCAGTGAAGAAGGGGACAGCTATGGCTACACCTTC. Translation: CASSEEGDSYGYTF. The chain is built from TRBV6-1 and TRBJ1-2; 7 bases fit TRBD1. With V trimmed by 1 base and J by 4 bases, 3 bases remained unmatched. Germline CDR1 is MNHNS and CDR2 is SASEGT. CDR3 length: 14 amino acids.

The chain uses TRBV6-1 and TRBJ2-2; 9 nucleotides align to TRBD1. The germline gives CDR1 MNHNS, CDR2 SASEGT. V lost 3 bases, J lost 3 bases, and 2 bases stayed unmatched. The CDR3 is 15 amino acids. CDR3 region: CASSEGQGDTGELFF. The CDR3 DNA reads TGTGCCAGCAGTGAGGGACAGGGTGACACCGGGGAGCTGTTTTTT.